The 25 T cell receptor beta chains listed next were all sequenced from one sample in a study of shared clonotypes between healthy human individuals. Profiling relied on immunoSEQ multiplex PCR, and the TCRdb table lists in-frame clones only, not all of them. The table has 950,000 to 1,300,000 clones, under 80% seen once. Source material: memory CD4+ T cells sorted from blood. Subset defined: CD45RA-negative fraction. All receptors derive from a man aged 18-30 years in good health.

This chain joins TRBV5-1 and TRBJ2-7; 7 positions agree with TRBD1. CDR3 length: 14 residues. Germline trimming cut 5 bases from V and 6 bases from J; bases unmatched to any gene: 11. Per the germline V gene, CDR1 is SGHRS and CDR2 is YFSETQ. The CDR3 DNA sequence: TGCGCCAGCAGGCCCCAGACAGGGCGGGTCGAGCAGTACTTC. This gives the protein CASRPQTGRVEQYF.

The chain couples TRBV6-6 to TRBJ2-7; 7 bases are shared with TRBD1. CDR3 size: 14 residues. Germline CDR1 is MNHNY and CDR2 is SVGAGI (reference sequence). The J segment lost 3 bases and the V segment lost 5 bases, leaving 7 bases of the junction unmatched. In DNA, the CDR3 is TGTGCCAGCAGTCCACAGGGGCCAGTCTACGAGCAGTACTTC. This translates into CASSPQGPVYEQYF.

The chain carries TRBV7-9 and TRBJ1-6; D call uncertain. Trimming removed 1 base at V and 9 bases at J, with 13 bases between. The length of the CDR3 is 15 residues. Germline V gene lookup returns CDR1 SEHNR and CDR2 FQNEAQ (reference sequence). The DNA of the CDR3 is TGTGCCAGCAGCTTAGGAACAGCACGAGGTTCACCCCTCCACTTT. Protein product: CASSLGTARGSPLHF.

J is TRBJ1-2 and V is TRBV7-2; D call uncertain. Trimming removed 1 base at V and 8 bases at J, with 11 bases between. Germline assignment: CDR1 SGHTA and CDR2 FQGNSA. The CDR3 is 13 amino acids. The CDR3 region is CASSLGGIRGYTF. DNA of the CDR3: TGTGCCAGCAGCTTAGGGGGTATAAGGGGCTACACCTTC. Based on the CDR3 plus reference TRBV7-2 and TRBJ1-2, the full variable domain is GAGVSQSPSNKVTEKGKDVELRCDPISGHTALYWYRQSLGQGLEFLIYFQGNSAPDKSGLPSDRFSAERTGGSVSTLTIQRTQQEDSAVYLCASSLGGIRGYTFGSGTRLTVV.

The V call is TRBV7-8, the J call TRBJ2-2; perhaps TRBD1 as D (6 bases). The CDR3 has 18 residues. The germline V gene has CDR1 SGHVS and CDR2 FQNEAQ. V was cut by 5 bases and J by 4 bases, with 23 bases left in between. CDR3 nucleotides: TGTGCCAGCAGCAAGTCTGGATTGGGGGCAGGGCTCACCGGGGAGCTGTTTTTT. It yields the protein CASSKSGLGAGLTGELFF.

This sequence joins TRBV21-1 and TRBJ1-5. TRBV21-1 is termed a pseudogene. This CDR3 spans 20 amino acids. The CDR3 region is CASSKGAAGGRDYSNQPQHF. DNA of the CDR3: TGTGCCAGCAGCAAAGGGGCGGCAGGGGGAAGGGACTATAGCAATCAGCCCCAGCATTTT.

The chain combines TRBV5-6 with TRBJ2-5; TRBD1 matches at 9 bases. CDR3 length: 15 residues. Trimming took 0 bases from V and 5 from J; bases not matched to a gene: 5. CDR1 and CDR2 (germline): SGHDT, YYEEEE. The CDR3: CASSLGQGVRETQYF. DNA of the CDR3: TGTGCCAGCAGCTTGGGACAGGGGGTTCGGGAGACCCAGTACTTC. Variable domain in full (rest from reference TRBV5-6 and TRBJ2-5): DAGVTQSPTHLIKTRGQQVTLRCSPKSGHDTVSWYQQALGQGPQFIFQYYEEEERQRGNFPDRFSGHQFPNYSSELNVNALLLGDSALYLCASSLGQGVRETQYFGPGTRLLVL.

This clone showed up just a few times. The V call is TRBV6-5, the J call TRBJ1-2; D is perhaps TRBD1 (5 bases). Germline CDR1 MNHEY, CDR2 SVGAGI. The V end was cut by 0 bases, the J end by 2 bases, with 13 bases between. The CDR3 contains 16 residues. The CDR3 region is CASSYSPGLLNYGYTF. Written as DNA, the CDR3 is TGTGCCAGCAGTTACTCTCCGGGACTCTTAAACTATGGCTACACCTTC.

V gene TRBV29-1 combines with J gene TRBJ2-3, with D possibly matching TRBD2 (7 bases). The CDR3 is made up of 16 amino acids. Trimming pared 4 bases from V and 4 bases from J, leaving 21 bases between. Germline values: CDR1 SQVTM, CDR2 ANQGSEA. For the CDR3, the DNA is TGCAGCGTTGTCCCGGCCGTCGCGGGGGCAGCAGATACGCAGTATTTT. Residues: CSVVPAVAGAADTQYF.

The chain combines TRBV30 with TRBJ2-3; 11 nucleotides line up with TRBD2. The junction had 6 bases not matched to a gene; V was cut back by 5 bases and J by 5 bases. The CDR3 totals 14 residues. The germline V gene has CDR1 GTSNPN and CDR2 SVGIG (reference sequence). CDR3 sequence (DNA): TGTGCCTGGGATAAAGGACTAGCGGGAGATACGCAGTATTTT. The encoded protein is CAWDKGLAGDTQYF.

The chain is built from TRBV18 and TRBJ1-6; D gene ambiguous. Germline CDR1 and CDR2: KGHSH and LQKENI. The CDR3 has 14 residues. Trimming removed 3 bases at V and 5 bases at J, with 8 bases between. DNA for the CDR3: TGTGCCAGCTCACCGGACCTAAATAATTCACCCCTCCACTTT. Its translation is CASSPDLNNSPLHF.

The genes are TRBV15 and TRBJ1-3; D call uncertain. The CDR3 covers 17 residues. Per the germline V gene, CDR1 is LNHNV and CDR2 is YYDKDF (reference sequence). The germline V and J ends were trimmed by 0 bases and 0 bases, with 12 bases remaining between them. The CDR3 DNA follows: TGTGCCACCAGCAGAGATACCGGGGTTCTCTCTGGAAACACCATATATTTT. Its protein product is CATSRDTGVLSGNTIYF.

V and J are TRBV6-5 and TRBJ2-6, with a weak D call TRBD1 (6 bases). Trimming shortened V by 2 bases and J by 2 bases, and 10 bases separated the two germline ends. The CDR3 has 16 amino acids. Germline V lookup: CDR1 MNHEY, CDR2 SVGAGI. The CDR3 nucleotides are TGTGCCAGCAGTTACCCAGGGGAGACTGGGGCCAACGTCCTGACTTTC. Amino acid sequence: CASSYPGETGANVLTF.

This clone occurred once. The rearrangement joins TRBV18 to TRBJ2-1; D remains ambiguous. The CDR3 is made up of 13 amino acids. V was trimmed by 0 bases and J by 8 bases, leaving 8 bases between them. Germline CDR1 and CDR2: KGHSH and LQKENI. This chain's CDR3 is CASSPPIGDEQFF. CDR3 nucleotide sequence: TGTGCCAGCTCACCACCCATAGGTGATGAGCAGTTCTTC.

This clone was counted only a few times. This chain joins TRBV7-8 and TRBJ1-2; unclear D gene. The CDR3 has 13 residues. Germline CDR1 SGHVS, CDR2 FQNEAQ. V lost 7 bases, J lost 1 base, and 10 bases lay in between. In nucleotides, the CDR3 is TGTGCCAGCACTTCCGGGCTTAACTATGGCTACACCTTC. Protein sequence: CASTSGLNYGYTF. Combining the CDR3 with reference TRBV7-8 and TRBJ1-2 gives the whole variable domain GAGVSQSPRYKVAKRGQDVALRCDPISGHVSLFWYQQALGQGPEFLTYFQNEAQLDKSGLPSDRFFAERPEGSVSTLKIQRTQQEDSAVYLCASTSGLNYGYTFGSGTRLTVV.

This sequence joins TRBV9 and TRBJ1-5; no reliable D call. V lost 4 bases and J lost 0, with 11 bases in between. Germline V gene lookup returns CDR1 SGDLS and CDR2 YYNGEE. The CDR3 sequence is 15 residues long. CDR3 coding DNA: TGTGCCAGCAGCCCAAGCGGCGGTAGCAATCAGCCCCAGCATTTT. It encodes CASSPSGGSNQPQHF.

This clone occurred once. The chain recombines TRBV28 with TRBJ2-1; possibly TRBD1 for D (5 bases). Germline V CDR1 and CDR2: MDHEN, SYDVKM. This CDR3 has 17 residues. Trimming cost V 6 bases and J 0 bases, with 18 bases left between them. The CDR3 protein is CASSPSTVLFSYNEQFF. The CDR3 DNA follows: TGTGCCAGCAGCCCCTCGACAGTCTTGTTCTCCTACAATGAGCAGTTCTTC.

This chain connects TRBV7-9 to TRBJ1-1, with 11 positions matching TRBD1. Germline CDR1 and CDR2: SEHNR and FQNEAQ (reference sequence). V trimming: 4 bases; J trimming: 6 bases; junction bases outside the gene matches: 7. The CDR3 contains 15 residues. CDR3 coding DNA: TGTGCCAGCAGCTCAGGACAGGGGGCTTGGGCTGAAGCTTTCTTT. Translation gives CASSSGQGAWAEAFF.

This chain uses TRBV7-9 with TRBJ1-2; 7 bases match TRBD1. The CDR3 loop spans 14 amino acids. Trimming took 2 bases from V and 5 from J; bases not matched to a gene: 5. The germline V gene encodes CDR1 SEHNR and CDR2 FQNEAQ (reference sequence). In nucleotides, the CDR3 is TGTGCCAGCAGCTTACAAGGGGGCTTTTATGGCTACACCTTC. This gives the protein CASSLQGGFYGYTF.

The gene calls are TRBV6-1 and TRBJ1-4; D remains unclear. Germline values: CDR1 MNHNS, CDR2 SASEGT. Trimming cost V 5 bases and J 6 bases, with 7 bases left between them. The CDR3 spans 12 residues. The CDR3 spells CASSRGYEKLFF. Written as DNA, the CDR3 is TGTGCCAGCAGTAGAGGCTATGAAAAACTGTTTTTT.

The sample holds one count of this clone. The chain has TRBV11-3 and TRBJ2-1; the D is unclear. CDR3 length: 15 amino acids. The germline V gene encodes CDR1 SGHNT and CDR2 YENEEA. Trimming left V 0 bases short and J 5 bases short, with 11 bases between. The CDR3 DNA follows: TGTGCCAGCAGCTTAGATAGACGGTGGGACAATGAGCAGTTCTTC. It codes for CASSLDRRWDNEQFF.

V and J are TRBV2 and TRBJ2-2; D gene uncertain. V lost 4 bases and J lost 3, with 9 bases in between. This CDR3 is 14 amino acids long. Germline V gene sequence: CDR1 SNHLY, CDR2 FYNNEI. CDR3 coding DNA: TGTGCCAGCAGTGTTACTACCTACACCGGGGAGCTGTTTTTT. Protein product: CASSVTTYTGELFF.

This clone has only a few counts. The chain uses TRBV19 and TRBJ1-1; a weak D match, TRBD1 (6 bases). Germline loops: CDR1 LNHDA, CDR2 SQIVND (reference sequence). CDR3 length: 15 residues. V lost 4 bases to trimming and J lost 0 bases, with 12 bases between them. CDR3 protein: CASSSRQAMNTEAFF. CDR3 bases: TGTGCCAGTAGTAGCAGACAGGCCATGAACACTGAAGCTTTCTTT. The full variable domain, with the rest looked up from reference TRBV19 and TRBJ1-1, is DGGITQSPKYLFRKEGQNVTLSCEQNLNHDAMYWYRQDPGQGLRLIYYSQIVNDFQKGDIAEGYSVSREKKESFPLTVTSAQKNPTAFYLCASSSRQAMNTEAFFGQGTRLTVV.

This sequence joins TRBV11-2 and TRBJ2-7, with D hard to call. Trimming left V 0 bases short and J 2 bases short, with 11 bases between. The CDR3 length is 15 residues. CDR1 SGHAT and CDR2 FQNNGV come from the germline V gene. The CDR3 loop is CASSLETTYTYEQYF. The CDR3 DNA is TGTGCCAGCAGCTTAGAAACGACTTATACCTACGAGCAGTACTTC. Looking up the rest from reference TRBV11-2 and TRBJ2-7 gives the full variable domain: EAGVAQSPRYKIIEKRQSVAFWCNPISGHATLYWYQQILGQGPKLLIQFQNNGVVDDSQLPKDRFSAERLKGVDSTLKIQPAKLEDSAVYLCASSLETTYTYEQYFGPGTRLTVT.

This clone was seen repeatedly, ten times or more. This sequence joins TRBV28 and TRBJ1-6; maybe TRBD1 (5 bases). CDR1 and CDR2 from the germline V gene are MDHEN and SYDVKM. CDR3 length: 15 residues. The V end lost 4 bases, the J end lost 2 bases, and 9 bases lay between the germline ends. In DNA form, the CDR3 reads TGTGCCAGCAGTTCTGGGGGACCCTATAATTCACCCCTCCACTTT. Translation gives CASSSGGPYNSPLHF. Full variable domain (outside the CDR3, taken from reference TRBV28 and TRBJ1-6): DVKVTQSSRYLVKRTGEKVFLECVQDMDHENMFWYRQDPGLGLRLIYFSYDVKMKEKGDIPEGYSVSREKKERFSLILESASTNQTSMYLCASSSGGPYNSPLHFGNGTRLTVT.